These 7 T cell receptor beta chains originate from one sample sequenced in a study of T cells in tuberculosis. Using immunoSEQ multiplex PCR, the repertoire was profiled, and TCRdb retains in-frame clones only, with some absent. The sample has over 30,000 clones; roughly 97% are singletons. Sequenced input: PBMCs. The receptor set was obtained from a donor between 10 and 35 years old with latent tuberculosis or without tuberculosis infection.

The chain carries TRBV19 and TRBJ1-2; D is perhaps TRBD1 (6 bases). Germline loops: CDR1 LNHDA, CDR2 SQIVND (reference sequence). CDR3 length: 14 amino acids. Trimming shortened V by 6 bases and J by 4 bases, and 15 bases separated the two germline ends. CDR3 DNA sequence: TGTGCCAGTAGAATAAGGACAGAAAGCTATGGCTACACCTTC. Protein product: CASRIRTESYGYTF.

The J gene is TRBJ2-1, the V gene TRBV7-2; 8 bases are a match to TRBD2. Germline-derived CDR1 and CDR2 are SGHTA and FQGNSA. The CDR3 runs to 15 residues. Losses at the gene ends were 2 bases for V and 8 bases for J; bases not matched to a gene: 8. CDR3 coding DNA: TGTGCCAGCAGCTTAACTAGCGGACCTGGGGATGAGCAGTTCTTC. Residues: CASSLTSGPGDEQFF.

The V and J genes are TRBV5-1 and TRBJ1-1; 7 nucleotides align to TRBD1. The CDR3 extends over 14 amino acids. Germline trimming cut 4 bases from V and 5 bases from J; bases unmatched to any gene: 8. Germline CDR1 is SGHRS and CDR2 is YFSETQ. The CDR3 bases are TGCGCCAGCAGCCAGCAGACAGGGTATACTGAAGCTTTCTTT. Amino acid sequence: CASSQQTGYTEAFF. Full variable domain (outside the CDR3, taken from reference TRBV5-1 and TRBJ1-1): KAGVTQTPRYLIKTRGQQVTLSCSPISGHRSVSWYQQTPGQGLQFLFEYFSETQRNKGNFPGRFSGRQFSNSRSEMNVSTLELGDSALYLCASSQQTGYTEAFFGQGTRLTVV.

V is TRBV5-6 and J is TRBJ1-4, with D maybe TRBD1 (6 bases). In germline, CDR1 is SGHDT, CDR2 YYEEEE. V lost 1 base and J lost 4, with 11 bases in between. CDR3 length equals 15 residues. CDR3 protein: CASSLWGPINEKLFF. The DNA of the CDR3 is TGTGCCAGCAGCTTGTGGGGGCCCATTAATGAAAAACTGTTTTTT.

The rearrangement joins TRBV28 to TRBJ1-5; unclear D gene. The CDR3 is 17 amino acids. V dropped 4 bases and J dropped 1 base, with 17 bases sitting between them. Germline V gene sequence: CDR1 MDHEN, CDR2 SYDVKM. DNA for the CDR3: TGTGCCAGCAGTTCCCCGTCGGGGTCCCTGAGCAATCAGCCCCAGCATTTT. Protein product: CASSSPSGSLSNQPQHF.

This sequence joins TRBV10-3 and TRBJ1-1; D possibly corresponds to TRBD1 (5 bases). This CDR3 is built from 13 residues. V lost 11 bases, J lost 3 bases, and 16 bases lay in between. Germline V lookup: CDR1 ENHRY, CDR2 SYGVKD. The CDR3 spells CASTLRADTEAFF. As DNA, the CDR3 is TGTGCCTCGACGCTCAGGGCGGACACTGAAGCTTTCTTT.

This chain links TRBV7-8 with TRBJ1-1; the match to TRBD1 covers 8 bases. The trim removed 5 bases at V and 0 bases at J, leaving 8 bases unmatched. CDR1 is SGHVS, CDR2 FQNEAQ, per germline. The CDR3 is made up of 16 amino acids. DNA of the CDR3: TGTGCCAGCAGCCCCCCAGGGGGCTTAATGAACACTGAAGCTTTCTTT. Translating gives CASSPPGGLMNTEAFF.